Each of the 24 T cell receptor delta chains below was sequenced from the same sample in a study of Vδ1+ human thymocytes. Study-wide results and caveats: Thymic TRG and TRD repertoires appeared highly polyclonal.

These receptors' targets are unknown. The template was reverse-transcribed extracted RNA. CDR3 amplicons came from multiplex PCR with pooled V-gene forward and constant-region reverse primers. TCRdb reprocessed the multiplex PCR reads through CATT. The table has fewer than 90,000 delta-chain clones, approximately 37% seen once. Sequenced: Vdelta1+ gamma-delta thymocytes from the thymus. Stated subset: FACS-sorted CD3+ TCRalphabeta- TCRVdelta1+ TCRVdelta2- thymocytes. These receptors were obtained from a boy in the first two years of life who had congenital heart surgery.

The chain links TRDV1 to TRDJ1; 10 bases match TRDD3. This CDR3 comprises 22 residues. Germline V gene lookup returns CDR1 TSWWSYY and CDR2 QGS. With 1 base clipped from V and 0 bases from J, the junction kept 20 bases outside the gene matches. The CDR3, as DNA: TGTGCTCTTGGGGAACGGGCACCTTCCCCGATACTGGGGGATCATAACACCGATAAACTCATCTTT. As protein: CALGERAPSPILGDHNTDKLIF.

Only a few counts were recorded for this clone. The chain combines TRDV1 with TRDJ1; 13 bases map to TRDD3. Germline V gene lookup returns CDR1 TSWWSYY and CDR2 QGS. Trimming removed 0 bases from V and 0 bases from J; junction bases left unmatched: 13. This CDR3 has 21 residues. CDR3: CALGELPSYWGIRMYTDKLIF. The CDR3 nucleotides read TGTGCTCTTGGGGAACTCCCTTCGTACTGGGGGATACGCATGTACACCGATAAACTCATCTTT.

This clone has more than one count but fewer than ten. The chain combines TRDV1 with TRDJ1, with 13 bases fitting TRDD3. CDR3 size: 27 residues. CDR1 and CDR2 from the germline V gene are TSWWSYY and QGS. J was trimmed by 1 base and V by 1 base; bases with no gene match: 33. CDR3 sequence (DNA): TGTGCTCTTGGGGAACCCGATCTTCCTACGCCTCTCCTTACTGGGGGATACGCGTATGGTGCCACCGATAAACTCATCTTT. Translated: CALGEPDLPTPLLTGGYAYGATDKLIF.

This clone was detected only a few times. The gene calls are TRDV1 and TRDJ1; D is undetermined. V lost 5 bases and J lost 10, with 29 bases in between. From germline, CDR1 is TSWWSYY and CDR2 QGS. The CDR3 is 17 amino acids. CDR3 protein: CALGTSDTTSGAMGLIF. CDR3 nucleotide sequence: TGTGCTCTTGGGACCAGTGACACTACGTCCGGGGCAATGGGACTCATCTTT.

The chain recombines TRDV1 with TRDJ1; 11 bases line up with TRDD3. CDR1 is TSWWSYY, CDR2 QGS, per germline. This CDR3 spans 15 amino acids. V shed 6 bases and J 2 bases; nucleotides not matched to a gene: 5. Here the CDR3 DNA reads TGTGCTCTTGGTCGTACTGGGGGATATACCGATAAACTCATCTTT. This encodes CALGRTGGYTDKLIF.

The rearrangement links TRDV1 to TRDJ1; 8 positions match TRDD3. The CDR3 is made up of 21 amino acids. Trimming removed 6 bases from V and 6 bases from J; junction bases left unmatched: 30. The V gene's germline CDR1 is TSWWSYY and CDR2 QGS. For the CDR3, the DNA is TGTGCTCTTGGAGATGGGCCTGGTTCCTCCCCTGTACTGGGGGGGGGATATAAACTCATCTTT. Its translation is CALGDGPGSSPVLGGGYKLIF.

The count of this clone is one. V and J are TRDV2 and TRDJ1, with 8 bases that match TRDD3. After removal of 8 bases from V and 0 bases from J, the junction contained 7 bases not matched to a gene. This CDR3 region has 14 residues. Germline-derived CDR1 and CDR2 are GEAIGNYY and EKD. The CDR3 is CASTGGEYTDKLIF. The CDR3 DNA reads TGTGCCTCCACTGGGGGCGAGTACACCGATAAACTCATCTTT.

The gene calls are TRDV2 and TRDJ1, with TRDD3 matching over 10 bases. Per germline, CDR1 GEAIGNYY and CDR2 EKD. This CDR3 region has 17 residues. Unmatched junction bases numbered 16, after V lost 0 bases and J lost 10 bases. The CDR3 loop reads CACDTGDWGIPVVGLIF. DNA of the CDR3: TGTGCCTGTGACACCGGAGATTGGGGGATACCCGTCGTAGGACTCATCTTT.

This clone was found many times. The genes are TRDV2 and TRDJ1, with 10 nucleotides matching TRDD3. This CDR3 region has 18 residues. J gave up 0 bases and V 3 bases, and 12 bases lay outside the gene matches. CDR1 GEAIGNYY and CDR2 EKD come from the germline V gene. CDR3 amino acids: CACDFSYGGIRDTDKLIF. The CDR3 DNA follows: TGTGCCTGTGACTTTTCCTACGGGGGGATACGTGACACCGATAAACTCATCTTT.

The chain recombines TRDV1 with TRDJ1, with 10 positions matching TRDD3. The germline V gene has CDR1 TSWWSYY and CDR2 QGS. The CDR3 is 22 amino acids. With 1 base clipped from V and 2 bases from J, the junction kept 22 bases outside the gene matches. As DNA, the CDR3 is TGTGCTCTTGGGGAACGACGGCATCCTCACACAGGGGGATACGGGGGGACCGATAAACTCATCTTT. Protein: CALGERRHPHTGGYGGTDKLIF.

The V and J genes are TRDV1 and TRDJ1; D assignment may be TRDD2 or TRDD3 (6 bases each). This CDR3 contains 21 residues. From germline, CDR1 is TSWWSYY and CDR2 QGS. V lost 0 bases and J 11 bases, leaving 37 bases between the germline ends. The CDR3 here is CALGELVLQPRLGRFGSMLIF. CDR3 nucleotide sequence: TGTGCTCTTGGGGAACTGGTCCTACAACCTCGGCTGGGGAGGTTTGGAAGTATGCTCATCTTT.

This clone was seen only a few times. The chain combines TRDV1 with TRDJ1; a weak D match, TRDD3 (6 bases). Germline values: CDR1 TSWWSYY, CDR2 QGS. V was clipped by 3 bases and J by 0 bases, with 14 bases between them. This CDR3 has 16 residues. The CDR3, as DNA: TGTGCTCTTGGGGATCCGTGGGGGGTGTACACCGATAAACTCATCTTT. Protein: CALGDPWGVYTDKLIF.

This rearrangement joins TRDV1 to TRDJ1; 7 bases match TRDD2. Looked up from germline, CDR1 is TSWWSYY and CDR2 is QGS. Trimming removed 1 base from V and 0 bases from J; junction bases left unmatched: 17. This CDR3 is 20 amino acids long. As DNA, the CDR3 is TGTGCTCTTGGGGAACCCCCCGCCTTCCTCGGGATGAAGTACACCGATAAACTCATCTTT. This codes for CALGEPPAFLGMKYTDKLIF.

J is TRDJ1 and V is TRDV1; 9 positions agree with TRDD3. The CDR3 has 22 amino acids. Germline assignment: CDR1 TSWWSYY and CDR2 QGS. Trimming cost V 3 bases and J 0 bases; bases outside gene matches: 23. In nucleotides, the CDR3 is TGTGCTCTTGGGGACGACCTACCTCTTTTCTACGCTGGGGGATTTTACACCGATAAACTCATCTTT. It is translated as CALGDDLPLFYAGGFYTDKLIF.

This clone was recorded a few times. This chain links TRDV1 with TRDJ1; D is unclear. Germline V lookup: CDR1 TSWWSYY, CDR2 QGS. Trimming removed 3 bases from V and 10 bases from J, with 12 bases in between. The CDR3 spans 12 residues. The CDR3 nucleotides are TGTGCTCTTGGGGACCTCTCCGGGGCACTCATCTTT. It codes for CALGDLSGALIF.

This clone has a handful of counts. The chain joins TRDV1 to TRDJ1, with 8 bases identical to TRDD3. The CDR3 covers 19 residues. V gave up 4 bases and J gave up 0 bases; unmatched junction bases: 16. The germline CDR1 and CDR2 sequences are TSWWSYY and QGS. The CDR3 region is CALGGTLPKVLGDTDKLIF. The CDR3 DNA is TGTGCTCTTGGGGGGACTCTTCCCAAAGTACTGGGGGACACCGATAAACTCATCTTT.

This clone has only a few counts. The J gene is TRDJ1, the V gene TRDV1; tentatively, D is TRDD3 (6 bases). Germline loops: CDR1 TSWWSYY, CDR2 QGS. V lost 1 base and J lost 0, with 33 bases in between. The CDR3 consists of 23 residues. In DNA, the CDR3 is TGTGCTCTTGGGGAACGATTTTGGGGCTCTTCTCCCCGGTACTGGGTTTACACCGATAAACTCATCTTT. Amino acids: CALGERFWGSSPRYWVYTDKLIF.

The V call is TRDV1, the J call TRDJ1, with 8 bases identical to TRDD3. The germline CDR1 and CDR2 sequences are TSWWSYY and QGS. CDR3 size: 16 residues. V lost 5 bases and J lost 0; bases outside the gene matches: 8. The CDR3 protein is CALGRAGGAHTDKLIF. The CDR3 DNA reads TGTGCTCTTGGGAGGGCTGGGGGAGCACACACCGATAAACTCATCTTT.

Worth noting for this clone: Its ends do not fully match the called genes, so a read error is possible. This chain links TRDV1 with TRDJ1, with 10 bases that match TRDD3. CDR1 TSWWSYY and CDR2 QGS come from the germline V gene. The CDR3 loop spans 22 amino acids. The CDR3 loop is CALGEREPSRRSLGDSSEKPIF. DNA of the CDR3: TGTGCTCTTGGGGAAAGAGAGCCTTCCCGTCGAAGTCTGGGGGATAGTTCCGAGAAACCCATCTTT.

The chain carries TRDV1 and TRDJ1, with 7 bases lining up with TRDD3. The CDR3 covers 17 residues. Per germline, CDR1 TSWWSYY and CDR2 QGS. V shed 5 bases and J 11 bases; nucleotides not matched to a gene: 23. CDR3 residues: CALGKGPFQRRDTGLIF. CDR3 DNA: TGTGCTCTTGGGAAAGGGCCCTTTCAGAGGAGGGATACAGGGCTCATCTTT.

The rearrangement joins TRDV1 to TRDJ1; TRDD2 might be the D (7 bases). The CDR3 runs to 19 residues. Between the trimmed V and J ends, which lost 4 bases and 3 bases, there was a span of 27 bases. Germline V gene lookup returns CDR1 TSWWSYY and CDR2 QGS. The CDR3 sequence: CALGVSHLPHGGTADKLIF. CDR3 sequence (DNA): TGTGCTCTTGGGGTCTCTCACCTTCCTCATGGGGGGACGGCCGATAAACTCATCTTT.

The chain employs TRDV1 and TRDJ1; 9 bases align to TRDD2. The CDR3 loop spans 19 amino acids. V was clipped by 4 bases and J by 4 bases; unmatched bases: 19. Germline V CDR1 and CDR2: TSWWSYY, QGS. CDR3 loop: CALGAPSYVGLDLIDKLIF. The CDR3 DNA is TGTGCTCTTGGGGCGCCTTCCTACGTGGGCTTAGATCTCATCGATAAACTCATCTTT.

The rearrangement joins TRDV1 to TRDJ1; D remains ambiguous. The CDR3 sequence is 15 residues long. Germline CDR1 and CDR2: TSWWSYY and QGS. V was clipped by 0 bases and J by 0 bases, with 8 bases between them. CDR3 bases: TGTGCTCTTGGGGAACTTTTCTCTTACACCGATAAACTCATCTTT. Protein sequence: CALGELFSYTDKLIF.

This chain joins TRDV1 and TRDJ1; D is undetermined. This CDR3 region has 13 residues. Between the trimmed V and J ends, which lost 3 bases and 10 bases, there was a span of 15 bases. Germline V lookup: CDR1 TSWWSYY, CDR2 QGS. The chain's CDR3 is CALGDSPPWSLIF. CDR3 nucleotides: TGTGCTCTTGGGGACTCTCCCCCCTGGTCACTCATCTTT.